This TCR beta chain was found in a study of blood T cells in healthy people across ages. At the level of the study: The capture of about one barcoded beta molecule per two T cells was achieved by template switching. Whole-study findings and limits: Total diversity from one million sequenced T cells was likely underestimated. Relative to aged donors, long-lived donors carried more naive CD4+ cells and displayed higher diversity. Expanded clonotype shifts may have been confounded, as the donors had an unknown CMV status.

A second about 6 to 12 cycle PCR used barcoded and J-beta primers. TCRdb reprocessed the 5' RACE reads with MiXCR, giving one entry per CDR3 protein. Of hundreds of thousands of distinct CDR3 sequences in the sample, about 42% were seen once. There are 17 residues in the CDR3. Germline CDR1 SGHDT, CDR2 YYEEEE. The J segment lost 3 bases and the V segment lost 0 bases, leaving 4 bases of the junction unmatched. Regarding this clonotype: The antigen is unknown.

The chain combines TRBV5-6 with TRBJ2-3; 13 nucleotides agree with TRBD2. Sample: blood. This TCR was sampled from an elderly man in good health. This CDR3 reads CASSLAGTSGVTDTQYF. The DNA for the CDR3 is TGTGCCAGCAGCTTGGCCGGGACTAGCGGGGTTACAGATACGCAGTATTTT.